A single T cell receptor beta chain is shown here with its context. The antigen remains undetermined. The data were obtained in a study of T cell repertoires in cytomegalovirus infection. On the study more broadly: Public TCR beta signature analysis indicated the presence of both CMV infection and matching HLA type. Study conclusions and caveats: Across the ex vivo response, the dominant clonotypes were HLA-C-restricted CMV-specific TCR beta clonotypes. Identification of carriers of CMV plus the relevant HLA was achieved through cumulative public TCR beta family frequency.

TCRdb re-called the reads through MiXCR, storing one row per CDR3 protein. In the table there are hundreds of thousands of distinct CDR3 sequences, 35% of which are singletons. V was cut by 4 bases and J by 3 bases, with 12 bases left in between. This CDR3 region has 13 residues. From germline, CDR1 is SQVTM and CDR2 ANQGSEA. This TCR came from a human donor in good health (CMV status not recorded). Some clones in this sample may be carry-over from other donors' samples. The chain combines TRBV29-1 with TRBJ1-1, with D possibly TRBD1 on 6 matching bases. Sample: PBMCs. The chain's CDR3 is CSVVQGRYTEAFF. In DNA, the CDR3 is TGCAGCGTTGTCCAGGGGCGTTACACTGAAGCTTTCTTT. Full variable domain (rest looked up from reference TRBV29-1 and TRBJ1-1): SAVISQKPSRDICQRGTSLTIQCQVDSQVTMMFWYRQQPGQSLTLIATANQGSEATYESGFVIDKFPISRPNLTFSTLTVSNMSPEDSSIYLCSVVQGRYTEAFFGQGTRLTVV.